Listed here are 26 T cell receptor beta chains from one sample, sequenced in a study of cytomegalovirus exposure and HLA in healthy donors (TCRdb year 2017). The method was the immunoSEQ multiplex PCR assay. For the multiplex PCR, a mixture combining 60 forward primers for TCR Vbeta segments and 13 reverse primers for TCR Jbeta segments was used. TCRdb carries this immuneACCESS record with in-frame sequences only. Its versions omit some clonotypes, under half of them owing to an unresolved V gene in the studies checked, with the rest unexplained. This sample holds 100,000 to 150,000 clones; 75% to 90% were observed only once. Together, the top ten hold roughly 2.5% of the sample. The specimen sequenced was PBMCs. The receptors here all came from a man aged 25 to 45 in good health and CMV-seronegative.

V is TRBV9 and J is TRBJ2-3; 8 bases fit TRBD1. The ends lost 4 bases at V and 2 bases at J; junction bases unmatched: 9. Per germline, CDR1 SGDLS and CDR2 YYNGEE. CDR3 length: 16 residues. CDR3 sequence (DNA): TGTGCCAGCAGCCCCCTGAAGGACAGGGCCACAGATACGCAGTATTTT. This codes for CASSPLKDRATDTQYF.

This chain joins TRBV6-1 and TRBJ1-2, with D perhaps matching TRBD1 (5 bases). Germline-derived CDR1 and CDR2 are MNHNS and SASEGT. Trimming shortened V by 6 bases and J by 8 bases, and 19 bases separated the two germline ends. This CDR3 is 14 amino acids long. CDR3 region: CASRRFGGQSGYTF. In nucleotides, the CDR3 is TGTGCCAGCAGACGCTTCGGGGGTCAATCCGGCTACACCTTC.

The chain joins TRBV7-8 to TRBJ1-5; D perhaps matches TRBD1 (6 bases). Per germline, CDR1 SGHVS and CDR2 FQNEAQ. The length of the CDR3 is 17 residues. Trimming took 3 bases from V and 2 from J, leaving 17 bases between them. The DNA for the CDR3 is TGTGCCAGCAGCTTCCTCGGGGGGGCCGGAGGCAATCAGCCCCAGCATTTT. As protein: CASSFLGGAGGNQPQHF.

This clone occurred once. The rearrangement joins TRBV5-4 to TRBJ1-1, with TRBD1 as a possible D gene (5 bases). CDR1 and CDR2 (germline): SGHNT, YYREEE (reference sequence). Trimming left V 2 bases short and J 4 bases short, with 15 bases between. The CDR3 is 15 amino acids. The CDR3 DNA reads as TGTGCCAGCAGCTTTAAAGGAGGGACCGGCACTGAAGCTTTCTTT. Its translation: CASSFKGGTGTEAFF. The full variable domain, rest sourced from reference TRBV5-4 and TRBJ1-1, is ETGVTQSPTHLIKTRGQQVTLRCSSQSGHNTVSWYQQALGQGPQFIFQYYREEENGRGNFPPRFSGLQFPNYSSELNVNALELDDSALYLCASSFKGGTGTEAFFGQGTRLTVV.

The rearrangement links TRBV10-3 to TRBJ1-1; 8 bases are shared with TRBD1. The CDR3 has 16 residues. Germline V gives CDR1 ENHRY, CDR2 SYGVKD. V was clipped by 5 bases and J by 2 bases; unmatched bases: 10. The CDR3 DNA follows: TGTGCCATCAGTACAACGGGGACAGGCACAAACACTGAAGCTTTCTTT. It yields the protein CAISTTGTGTNTEAFF.

This clone was seen a few times. The J gene is TRBJ1-4, the V gene TRBV5-6, with TRBD1 matching over 7 bases. Germline V CDR1 and CDR2: SGHDT, YYEEEE. This CDR3 is built from 15 residues. Losses at the gene ends were 3 bases for V and 1 base for J; bases not matched to a gene: 3. The CDR3 reads CASSSTGETNEKLFF. The CDR3 nucleotides read TGTGCCAGCAGCTCAACAGGGGAAACTAATGAAAAACTGTTTTTT.

The CDR3 DNA sequence: TGTGCCTGGAGTCCTGCGGGTGTTGAAGAGACCCAGTACTTC. Amino acids: CAWSPAGVEETQYF. The rearrangement links TRBV30 to TRBJ2-5, with D maybe TRBD2 (5 bases). V shed 2 bases and J shed 3 bases, with 13 bases lying between them. The CDR3 runs to 14 residues. Looked up from germline, CDR1 is GTSNPN and CDR2 is SVGIG (reference sequence).

The count of this clone is one. The rearrangement joins TRBV6-5 to TRBJ2-5; no reliable D call. V was cut by 2 bases and J by 1 base, with 5 bases left in between. The germline V gene has CDR1 MNHEY and CDR2 SVGAGI. The CDR3 is 13 amino acids. CDR3 nucleotide sequence: TGTGCCAGCAGTTACACGCGCCAAGAGACCCAGTACTTC. The encoded protein is CASSYTRQETQYF.

V usage is TRBV6-5 and J usage is TRBJ2-1; 10 bases map to TRBD2. This CDR3 has 14 amino acids. V gave up 5 bases and J gave up 8 bases; unmatched junction bases: 6. From germline, CDR1 is MNHEY and CDR2 SVGAGI. The CDR3 DNA reads as TGTGCCAGCAGTCCACTAGCGGGAATGGATGAGCAGTTCTTC. This translates into CASSPLAGMDEQFF.

J is TRBJ2-7 and V is TRBV19, with D tentatively TRBD2 (6 bases). CDR1 LNHDA and CDR2 SQIVND come from the germline V gene (reference sequence). V lost 7 bases to trimming and J lost 0 bases, with 10 bases between them. This CDR3 comprises 13 residues. The CDR3 DNA is TGTGCCAGTAATGGGAGGAGCTCCTACGAGCAGTACTTC. Translated: CASNGRSSYEQYF.

In this sample, this clone turned up a few times. J is TRBJ2-1 and V is TRBV9, with 13 bases aligning to TRBD2. Germline V gene sequence: CDR1 SGDLS, CDR2 YYNGEE. The length of the CDR3 is 15 residues. V was clipped by 3 bases and J by 4 bases; unmatched bases: 1. The CDR3 protein is CASSGGLAGYNEQFF. In DNA, the CDR3 is TGTGCCAGCAGCGGGGGACTAGCGGGATACAATGAGCAGTTCTTC.

The sample holds a few counts of this clone. V usage is TRBV30 and J usage is TRBJ2-1; tentative D call: TRBD2 (6 bases). The CDR3 consists of 13 residues. Germline CDR1 and CDR2: GTSNPN and SVGIG (reference sequence). V shed 1 base and J shed 10 bases, with 14 bases lying between them. CDR3 protein: CAWSGLVQGEQFF. CDR3 bases: TGTGCCTGGAGTGGACTAGTCCAAGGAGAGCAGTTCTTC.

The rearrangement uses TRBV27 and TRBJ2-7; 10 bases are shared with TRBD1. With 6 bases clipped from V and 4 bases from J, the junction kept 6 bases outside the gene matches. CDR3 length equals 14 residues. CDR1 is MNHEY and CDR2 is SMNVEV in the germline V gene (reference sequence). The CDR3 loop reads CASSPGTGEYEQYF. The CDR3 nucleotides are TGTGCCAGCAGCCCCGGGACAGGGGAGTACGAGCAGTACTTC.

Concerning this clone itself: This same CDR3 is encoded by further DNA sequences in the sample. This chain joins TRBV30 and TRBJ1-1; TRBD1 is a possible D gene (5 bases). The CDR3 has 13 amino acids. Germline CDR1 is GTSNPN and CDR2 is SVGIG (reference sequence). Trimming removed 0 bases from V and 2 bases from J, with 7 bases in between. The CDR3 sequence: CAWSVQANTEAFF. CDR3 sequence (DNA): TGTGCCTGGAGTGTACAGGCCAACACTGAAGCTTTCTTT. Drawing the rest from reference TRBV30 and TRBJ1-1, the complete variable domain is SQTIHQWPATLVQPVGSPLSLECTVEGTSNPNLYWYRQAAGRGLQLLFYSVGIGQISSEVPQNLSASRPQDRQFILSSKKLLLSDSGFYLCAWSVQANTEAFFGQGTRLTVV.

The gene calls are TRBV7-9 and TRBJ2-1; TRBD2 matches 9 bases. CDR1 SEHNR and CDR2 FQNEAQ come from the germline V gene (reference sequence). V was pared by 6 bases and J by 7 bases, with 7 bases of the junction left unmatched. The CDR3 runs 14 residues. This CDR3 is CASSPLAGLNEQFF. The CDR3, as DNA: TGTGCCAGCAGTCCGCTAGCGGGGCTGAATGAGCAGTTCTTC.

J is TRBJ2-2 and V is TRBV10-3; 7 nucleotides align to TRBD2. The J segment lost 3 bases and the V segment lost 7 bases, leaving 8 bases of the junction unmatched. The CDR3 totals 15 residues. Germline V lookup: CDR1 ENHRY, CDR2 SYGVKD. The CDR3: CAITQRLADTGELFF. CDR3 sequence (DNA): TGTGCCATCACTCAACGTCTAGCGGACACCGGGGAGCTGTTTTTT.

The rearrangement links TRBV27 to TRBJ2-7; maybe TRBD2 (6 bases). This CDR3 has 13 amino acids. V dropped 3 bases and J dropped 5 bases, with 11 bases sitting between them. Germline V gene sequence: CDR1 MNHEY, CDR2 SMNVEV (reference sequence). The CDR3 sequence: CASSLSGVNEQYF. CDR3 in DNA: TGTGCCAGCAGTTTGTCGGGGGTCAACGAGCAGTACTTC.

The chain has TRBV9 and TRBJ1-2; 9 nucleotides agree with TRBD1. V shed 4 bases and J 4 bases; nucleotides not matched to a gene: 8. This CDR3 region has 15 residues. In germline, CDR1 is SGDLS, CDR2 YYNGEE. The CDR3 sequence is CASSLTGGVGYGYTF. The DNA for the CDR3 is TGTGCCAGCAGCCTAACAGGGGGCGTCGGCTATGGCTACACCTTC.

The rearrangement links TRBV30 to TRBJ1-1; TRBD1 aligns across 7 bases. Germline assignment: CDR1 GTSNPN and CDR2 SVGIG (reference sequence). The V and J ends lost 0 bases and 6 bases, in that order; junction bases with no gene match: 4. The CDR3 consists of 13 residues. The CDR3 DNA follows: TGTGCCTGGAGTGTTAGGGGGCTGGCTGAAGCTTTCTTT. Its protein product is CAWSVRGLAEAFF. The full variable domain, with the rest looked up from reference TRBV30 and TRBJ1-1, is SQTIHQWPATLVQPVGSPLSLECTVEGTSNPNLYWYRQAAGRGLQLLFYSVGIGQISSEVPQNLSASRPQDRQFILSSKKLLLSDSGFYLCAWSVRGLAEAFFGQGTRLTVV.

This clone was observed a few times. The rearrangement uses TRBV6-1 and TRBJ2-7; TRBD2 aligns across 9 bases. Trimming at V came to 6 bases and at J to 2 bases, leaving 8 bases not matched to a gene. Germline values: CDR1 MNHNS, CDR2 SASEGT. This CDR3 contains 15 residues. The CDR3 is CASSVAGLAAYEQYF. The CDR3 region has the DNA TGTGCCAGCAGCGTCGCGGGACTAGCCGCCTACGAGCAGTACTTC.

Only a few counts were recorded for this clone. This chain joins TRBV4-1 and TRBJ1-4; no definite D call. With 1 base removed from V and 0 bases from J, the gap between germline ends came to 6 bases. Germline loops: CDR1 MGHRA, CDR2 YSYEKL. The CDR3 extends over 15 amino acids. This chain's CDR3 is CASSQVGATNEKLFF. The CDR3 DNA follows: TGCGCCAGCAGCCAAGTCGGTGCAACTAATGAAAAACTGTTTTTT.

The V gene is TRBV7-9, the J gene TRBJ2-1, with 10 bases fitting TRBD2. Germline V gene data show CDR1 as SEHNR and CDR2 as FQNEAQ (reference sequence). This CDR3 has 15 residues. After removal of 5 bases from V and 2 bases from J, the junction contained 3 bases not matched to a gene. This chain's CDR3 is CASSPSGSAYNEQFF. The CDR3 DNA sequence: TGTGCCAGCAGCCCTAGCGGGAGTGCCTACAATGAGCAGTTCTTC.

This chain connects TRBV7-6 to TRBJ2-1; tentatively, D is TRBD1 (5 bases). Between the trimmed V and J ends, which lost 5 bases and 0 bases, there was a span of 11 bases. In germline, CDR1 is SGHVS, CDR2 FNYEAQ. The CDR3 has 15 amino acids. CDR3 loop: CASSVQASSYNEQFF. The DNA for the CDR3 is TGTGCCAGCAGCGTACAGGCCAGCTCCTACAATGAGCAGTTCTTC.

The genes are TRBV21-1 and TRBJ2-5; the table's D call TRBD2 went unverified against the DNA. TRBV21-1 is deemed a pseudogene. The CDR3 totals 14 residues. CDR3 sequence reads: CASSTHRYQETQYF. The CDR3 nucleotides read TGTGCCAGCAGCACCCACCGGTACCAAGAGACCCAGTACTTC.

The chain has TRBV21-1 and TRBJ1-1. TRBV21-1 is described as a pseudogene. The CDR3 is 16 residues long. The CDR3 loop is CASSNPRRGDVTEAFF. In DNA, the CDR3 is TGTGCCAGCAGCAACCCGAGGCGGGGGGATGTCACTGAAGCTTTCTTT.

This chain joins TRBV5-4 and TRBJ2-7; D may be TRBD1 (5 bases). Trimming stripped 4 bases from V and 5 bases from J, with 13 bases between. Germline values: CDR1 SGHNT, CDR2 YYREEE (reference sequence). The CDR3 runs to 13 residues. The CDR3: CASSVPQGHEQYF. For the CDR3, the DNA is TGTGCCAGCAGCGTGCCCCAGGGCCACGAGCAGTACTTC.